The rows below give T cell receptor beta chains drawn from one sample of a study of regulatory T cells in long-lasting Graves disease. From the multiplex PCR reads, TCRdb called clonotypes with MiXCR, one entry per CDR3 protein. This table has 400,000 to 450,000 distinct CDR3 sequences, 20% to 25% appearing once. The sample consisted of peripheral blood mononuclear cells (PBMCs), taken when the disease was refractory, from a patient treated with antithyroid drugs. Receptors originate from a female donor with Graves disease. Both conserved end residues are part of each CDR3. Each record gives: J gene, V gene, CDR3 length, CDR3 protein.

j_call: TRBJ1-6; v_call: TRBV7-3; cdr3_length: 12; cdr3_aa: CASSLPNSPLHF
j_call: TRBJ1-2; v_call: TRBV11-2; cdr3_length: 15; cdr3_aa: CASSINRGRNYGYTF
j_call: TRBJ2-5; v_call: TRBV20-1; cdr3_length: 15; cdr3_aa: CSAPRLAGVEETQYF
j_call: TRBJ1-1; v_call: TRBV5-1; cdr3_length: 17; cdr3_aa: CASSLRPRVGMNTEAFF
j_call: TRBJ2-5; v_call: TRBV7-2; cdr3_length: 17; cdr3_aa: CASSLEGSGRPQETQYF
j_call: TRBJ2-2; v_call: TRBV19; cdr3_length: 15; cdr3_aa: CATRPGTSVGGELFF
j_call: TRBJ2-7; v_call: TRBV6-5; cdr3_length: 15; cdr3_aa: CASSYGTGGRDEQYF
j_call: TRBJ1-1; v_call: TRBV5-1; cdr3_length: 15; cdr3_aa: CASSSGRVRNTEAFF
j_call: TRBJ2-7; v_call: TRBV18; cdr3_length: 15; cdr3_aa: CASSGRDREKGEQYF
j_call: TRBJ2-4; v_call: TRBV5-1; cdr3_length: 13; cdr3_aa: CASSPGTGQYQYF
j_call: TRBJ1-5; v_call: TRBV15; cdr3_length: 17; cdr3_aa: CATSRDLGQNSNQPQHF
j_call: TRBJ2-5; v_call: TRBV5-1; cdr3_length: 15; cdr3_aa: CASTLRGDGQETQYF
j_call: TRBJ1-4; v_call: TRBV2; cdr3_length: 16; cdr3_aa: CASKFGQANLNEKLFF
j_call: TRBJ2-4; v_call: TRBV15; cdr3_length: 15; cdr3_aa: CATSRDGTAGNIQYF
j_call: NA; v_call: TRBV3-1; cdr3_length: 15; cdr3_aa: CASSQGTGQNSPLHF
j_call: TRBJ2-2; v_call: TRBV29-1; cdr3_length: 15; cdr3_aa: CSAYTGGRAPGSCFF
j_call: TRBJ1-2; v_call: TRBV4-3; cdr3_length: 13; cdr3_aa: CASSQGTTYGYTF
j_call: TRBJ2-1; v_call: TRBV2; cdr3_length: 19; cdr3_aa: CASSAQGGLPGLAGAEQFF
j_call: TRBJ2-3; v_call: TRBV7-9; cdr3_length: 16; cdr3_aa: CASSPRWAGSTDTQYF
j_call: TRBJ1-2; v_call: TRBV15; cdr3_length: 13; cdr3_aa: CATSRGGGSGYTF
j_call: TRBJ1-2; v_call: TRBV5-1; cdr3_length: 16; cdr3_aa: CASSLVGTQKNYGYTF
j_call: TRBJ1-2; v_call: TRBV5-1; cdr3_length: 14; cdr3_aa: CASRTAPLGYGYTF
j_call: TRBJ1-6; v_call: TRBV7-2; cdr3_length: 17; cdr3_aa: CASSLGSGMPTGSPLHF
j_call: TRBJ1-5; v_call: TRBV20-1; cdr3_length: 16; cdr3_aa: CSARPPSGQQNQPQHF
j_call: TRBJ2-5; v_call: TRBV24-1; cdr3_length: 16; cdr3_aa: CATSDEAGRDGKTQYF
j_call: TRBJ1-5; v_call: TRBV4-3; cdr3_length: 16; cdr3_aa: CASSQGTGNSNQPQHF
j_call: NA; v_call: TRBV28; cdr3_length: 16; cdr3_aa: CASRLPGTGGWNEQFF
j_call: TRBJ2-7; v_call: TRBV5-5; cdr3_length: 14; cdr3_aa: CASSWGDGTYEQYF
j_call: TRBJ2-7; v_call: TRBV20-1; cdr3_length: 11; cdr3_aa: CSGGVGAAKYF
j_call: TRBJ1-2; v_call: TRBV15; cdr3_length: 14; cdr3_aa: CATSRGGQDYGYTF
j_call: TRBJ2-1; v_call: TRBV19; cdr3_length: 14; cdr3_aa: CASNARDRGNEQFF
j_call: TRBJ1-4; v_call: TRBV9; cdr3_length: 14; cdr3_aa: CASSVTGGIEKLFF